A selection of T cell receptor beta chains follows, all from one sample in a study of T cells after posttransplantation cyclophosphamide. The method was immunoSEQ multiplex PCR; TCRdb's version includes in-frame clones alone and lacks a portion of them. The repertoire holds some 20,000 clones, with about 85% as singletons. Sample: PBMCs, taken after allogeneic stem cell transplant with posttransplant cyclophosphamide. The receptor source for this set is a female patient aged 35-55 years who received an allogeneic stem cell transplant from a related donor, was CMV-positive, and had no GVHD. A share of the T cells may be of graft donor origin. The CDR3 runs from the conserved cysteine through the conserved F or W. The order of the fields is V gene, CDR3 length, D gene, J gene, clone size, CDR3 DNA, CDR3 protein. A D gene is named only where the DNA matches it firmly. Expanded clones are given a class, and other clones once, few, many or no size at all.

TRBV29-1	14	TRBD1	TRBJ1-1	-	TGCAGCGCCGTGACAGGGCGGATGAACACTGAAGCTTTCTTT	CSAVTGRMNTEAFF
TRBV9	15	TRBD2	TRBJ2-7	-	TGTGCCAGCAGCGTCGGGACTAGCGGGATTCACGAGCAGTACTTC	CASSVGTSGIHEQYF
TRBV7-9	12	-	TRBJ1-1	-	TGTGCCAGCAGCTACATTGCCGCTGAAGCTTTCTTT	CASSYIAAEAFF
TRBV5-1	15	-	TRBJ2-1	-	TGCGCCAGCAGCTTGGACAGGGCCTCCTACAATGAGCAGTTCTTC	CASSLDRASYNEQFF
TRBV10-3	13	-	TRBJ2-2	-	TGTGCCATCAGTGGAGGGATCACCGGGGAGCTGTTTTTT	CAISGGITGELFF
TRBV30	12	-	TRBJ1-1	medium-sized	TGTGCCCTGGGGGGGGAAGGGCCTGAAGCTTTCTTT	CALGGEGPEAFF
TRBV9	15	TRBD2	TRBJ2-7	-	TGTGCCAGCAGTTCAAGCGGGAGCGACCTACGAGGGCAGTACTTC	CASSSSGSDLRGQYF
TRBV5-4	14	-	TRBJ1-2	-	TGTGCCAGCAGCTTCGAGACACACCAGGGTGGCTACACCTTC	CASSFETHQGGYTF
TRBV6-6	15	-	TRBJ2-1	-	TGTGCCAGCAGTTACTCCGGGACGGGAGACCTGAGGCAGTTCTTC	CASSYSGTGDLRQFF
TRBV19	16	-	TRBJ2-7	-	TGTGCCAGTAGCCGGGACATACCTCCCCAAATCTACGAGCAGTACTTC	CASSRDIPPQIYEQYF
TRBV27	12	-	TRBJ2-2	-	TGTGCCAGCAGTTTATTCGGCGGGGAGCTGTTTTTT	CASSLFGGELFF
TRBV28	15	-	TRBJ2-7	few	TGTGCCAGCAGATCCTACAGGGAAGGCTCCTACGAGCAGTACTTC	CASRSYREGSYEQYF
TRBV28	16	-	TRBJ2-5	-	TGTGCCAGCAGTCACACCCAGGGGAAGAGTATGGAGACCCAGTACTTC	CASSHTQGKSMETQYF
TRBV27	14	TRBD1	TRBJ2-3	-	TGTGCCAGCAGTTGGGACAGGGCTGGGGATACGCAGTATTTT	CASSWDRAGDTQYF
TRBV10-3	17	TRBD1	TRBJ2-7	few	TGTGCCATCAGTGAAGGGGGCGGGACAGGGATTCCCTACGAGCAGTACTTC	CAISEGGGTGIPYEQYF
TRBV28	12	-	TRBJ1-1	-	TGTGCCAGCAGACTTTTGAACGGGGAAGCTTTCTTT	CASRLLNGEAFF
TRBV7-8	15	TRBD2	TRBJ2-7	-	TGTGCCAGCAGCTCAGGACTAGCTAGCCTCTACGAGCAGTACTTC	CASSSGLASLYEQYF
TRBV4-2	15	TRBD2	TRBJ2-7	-	TGTGCCAGCAGCCAAGGATCGGCTAGCGGCTACGAGCAGTACTTC	CASSQGSASGYEQYF
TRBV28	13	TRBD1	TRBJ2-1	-	TGTGCCAGCAGTCTGGACAGGGGCAATGAGCAGTTCTTC	CASSLDRGNEQFF
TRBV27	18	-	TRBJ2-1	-	TGTGCCAGCACCCCAATACTACCTAATCCATTATACTACAATGAGCAGTTCTTC	CASTPILPNPLYYNEQFF
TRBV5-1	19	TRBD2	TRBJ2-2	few	TGCGCCAGCAGCTTGGTTTGGCCCGGACTAGCGGGCAACACCGGGGAGCTGTTTTTT	CASSLVWPGLAGNTGELFF
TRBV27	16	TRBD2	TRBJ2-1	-	TGTGCCAGCAGTTTGACTAGCGGGAGATATTACAATGAGCAGTTCTTC	CASSLTSGRYYNEQFF
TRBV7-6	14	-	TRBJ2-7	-	TGTGCCAGCAGCACGCTAGGGGCGAGCGGGGAGCAGTACTTC	CASSTLGASGEQYF
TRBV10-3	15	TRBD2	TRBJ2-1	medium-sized	TGTGCCATCAATAGTCCTAGCGGGAGTGGTAATGAGCAGTTCTTC	CAINSPSGSGNEQFF
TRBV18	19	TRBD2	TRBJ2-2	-	TGTGCCAGCTCGCGAGCCGTCACTAGCGGGAGGCCGCGAGAGGGGGAGCTGTTTTTT	CASSRAVTSGRPREGELFF
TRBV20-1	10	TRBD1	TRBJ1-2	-	TGCAGTGCTAGGGACAGGGCTGACACCTTC	CSARDRADTF
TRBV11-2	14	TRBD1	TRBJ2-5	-	TGTGCCAGCAGCTTATCTACAGGGGGCCAGACCCAGTACTTC	CASSLSTGGQTQYF
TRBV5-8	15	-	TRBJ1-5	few	TGTGCCAGCAGCTTGGAAGGGGCGAGGAGTCAGCCCCAGCATTTT	CASSLEGARSQPQHF
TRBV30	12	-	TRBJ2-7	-	TGTGCCTGGAGTCCGTCCTCTTACGAGCAGTACTTC	CAWSPSSYEQYF
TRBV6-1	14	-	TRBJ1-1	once	TGTGCCAGCAGTCCGGACAGCTCGAACACTGAAGCTTTCTTT	CASSPDSSNTEAFF
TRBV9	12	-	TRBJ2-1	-	TGTGCCAGCAGCGTTGAGTACAATGAGCAGTTCTTC	CASSVEYNEQFF
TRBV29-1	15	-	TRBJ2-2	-	TGCAGCGTTGAAGACAGGGAGGGGGTAACGTGGGAGCTGTTTTTT	CSVEDREGVTWELFF
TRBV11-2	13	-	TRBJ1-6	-	TGTGCCAGCAGCCACCCCCCTGTTGAGCCCCTCCACTTT	CASSHPPVEPLHF
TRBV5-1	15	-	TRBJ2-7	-	TGCGCCAGCAGCCCCATTGGGCAGGGCGCTTACGAGCAGTACTTC	CASSPIGQGAYEQYF
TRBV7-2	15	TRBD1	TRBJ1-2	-	TGTGCCAGCAGCTTAGGCGTTGACAGGGCTAATGGCTACACCTTC	CASSLGVDRANGYTF
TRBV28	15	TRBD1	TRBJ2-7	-	TGTGCCAGCAGTCAACCGGGACAGGGGGCCGACGAGCAGTACTTC	CASSQPGQGADEQYF
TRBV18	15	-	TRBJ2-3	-	TGTGCCAGCTCACCAGGGGGGGCGCTGCCAGATACGCAGTATTTT	CASSPGGALPDTQYF
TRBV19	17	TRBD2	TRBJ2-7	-	TGTGCCAGTAGTACCGTGGATAGCGGGAGAGCGTCCTACGAGCAGTACTTC	CASSTVDSGRASYEQYF
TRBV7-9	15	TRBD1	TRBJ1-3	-	TGTGCCAGCAGCTTACGACAGGGGGCTGGAAACACCATATATTTT	CASSLRQGAGNTIYF
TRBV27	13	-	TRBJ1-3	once	TGTGCCAGCAGTTTAACTCCTGGAAACACCATATATTTT	CASSLTPGNTIYF
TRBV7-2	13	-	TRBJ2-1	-	TGTGCCAGCAGGCTAACTAGGGACAATGAGCAGTTCTTC	CASRLTRDNEQFF
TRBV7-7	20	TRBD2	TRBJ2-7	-	TGTGCTAGCAGCTTAGTAATCCCGGCCGGGGGTAGCGGGATTCACTACGAGCAGTACTTC	CASSLVIPAGGSGIHYEQYF
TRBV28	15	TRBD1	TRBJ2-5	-	TGTGCCAGCAGTCCGAACAGGGGTTTCCAAGAGACCCAGTACTTC	CASSPNRGFQETQYF
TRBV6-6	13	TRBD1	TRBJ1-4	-	TGTGCCAGCTCGGGACAGTTACGAGAAAAACTGTTTTTT	CASSGQLREKLFF
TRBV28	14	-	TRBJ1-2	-	TGTGCCAGCAGTACAACAGGGTTGCCCCATGGCTACACCTTC	CASSTTGLPHGYTF
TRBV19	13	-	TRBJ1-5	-	TGTGCCAGTAGTATTAGCGGGAGTCAGCCCCAGCATTTT	CASSISGSQPQHF
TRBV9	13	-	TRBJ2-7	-	TGTGCCAGCAGCGGGGCCCCTACCTACGAGCAGTACTTC	CASSGAPTYEQYF
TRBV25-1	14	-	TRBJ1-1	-	TGTGCCAGCAGTGAACCCTTGGGGGGCACTGAAGCTTTCTTT	CASSEPLGGTEAFF
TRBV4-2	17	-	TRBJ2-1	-	TGTGCCAGCAGCCACACGACGACTACCACCTCCTACAATGAGCAGTTCTTC	CASSHTTTTTSYNEQFF
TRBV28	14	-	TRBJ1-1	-	TGTGCCAGCAGTTTAAGCGGGGGGTGGACTGAAGCTTTCTTT	CASSLSGGWTEAFF
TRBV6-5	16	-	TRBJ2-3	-	TGTGCCAGCAGTTACCGCCTTTTCGGGGGCACAGATACGCAGTATTTT	CASSYRLFGGTDTQYF
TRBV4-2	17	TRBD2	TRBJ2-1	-	TGTGCCAGCAACCCAAGATGGCCCGAGCGGGAAGTCGATGAGCAGTTCTTC	CASNPRWPEREVDEQFF
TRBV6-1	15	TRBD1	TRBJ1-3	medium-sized	TGTGCCAGCCGTGGACAGGGCGTCTCTGGAAACACCATATATTTT	CASRGQGVSGNTIYF
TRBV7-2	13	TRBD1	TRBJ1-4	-	TGTGCCAGCAGCTTGGACAGGGTTGAAAAACTGTTTTTT	CASSLDRVEKLFF
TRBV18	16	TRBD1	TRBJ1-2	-	TGTGCCAGCTCACCCCAGGAAGGACAGGGGAACTATGGCTACACCTTC	CASSPQEGQGNYGYTF
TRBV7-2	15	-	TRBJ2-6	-	TGTGCCAGCAGCTTAGGCAGCTCTGGGGCCAACGTCCTGACTTTC	CASSLGSSGANVLTF
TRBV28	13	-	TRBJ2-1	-	TGTGCCAGCAGTTTAGCGAGATTCAATGAGCAGTTCTTC	CASSLARFNEQFF
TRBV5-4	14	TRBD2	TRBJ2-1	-	TGTGCCAGCAGCTTAACTAGCGGAAACAATGAGCAGTTCTTC	CASSLTSGNNEQFF